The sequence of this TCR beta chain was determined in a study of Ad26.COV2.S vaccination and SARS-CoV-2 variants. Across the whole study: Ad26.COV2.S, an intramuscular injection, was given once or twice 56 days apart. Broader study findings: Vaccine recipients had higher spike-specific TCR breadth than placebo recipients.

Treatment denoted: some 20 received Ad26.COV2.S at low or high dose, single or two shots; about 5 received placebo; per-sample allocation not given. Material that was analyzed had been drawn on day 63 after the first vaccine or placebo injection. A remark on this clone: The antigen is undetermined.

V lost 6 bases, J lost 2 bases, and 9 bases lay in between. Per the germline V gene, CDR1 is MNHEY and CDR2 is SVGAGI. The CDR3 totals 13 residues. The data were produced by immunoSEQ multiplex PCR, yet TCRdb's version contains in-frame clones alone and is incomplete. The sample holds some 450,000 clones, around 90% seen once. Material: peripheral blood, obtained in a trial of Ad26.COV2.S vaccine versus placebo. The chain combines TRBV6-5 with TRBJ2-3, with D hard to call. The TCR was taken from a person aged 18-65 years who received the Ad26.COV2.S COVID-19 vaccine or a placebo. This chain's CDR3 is CASRRSHTDTQYF. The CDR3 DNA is TGTGCCAGCAGGCGGAGTCACACAGATACGCAGTATTTT.